This TCR beta chain was documented in a study of T cell responses to AZD1222 COVID-19 vaccine. Study conclusions and caveats: There were vaccine-associated CD4 TCRs across spike, dominant at 160-218 and 743-854. White British people made up most donors, females outnumbered males, and clonal diversity was possibly underestimated. An increase in Spike-specific TCR breadth and depth was observed after two AZD1222 doses. Repertoires were collected only later (after the peak T cell response had occurred).

Here immunoSEQ multiplex PCR was the method, and the copy in TCRdb shows in-frame clones only, minus some. The data hold 110,000 to 150,000 clones, with more than 70% observed a single time. Of note for this clone: Its specificity is unknown.

V was clipped by 6 bases and J by 1 base; unmatched bases: 8. The CDR3 totals 16 residues. Germline CDR1 LNHDA, CDR2 SQIVND (reference sequence). The J gene is TRBJ1-5, the V gene TRBV19, with 8 bases that match TRBD1. The sequenced sample was peripheral blood, obtained on day 0 of AZD1222 vaccination. The TCR was taken from an adult in good health. CDR3 in amino acids: CASRLYRDRSNQPQHF. The CDR3 coding sequence is TGTGCCAGTAGGCTCTACCGGGACAGGAGCAATCAGCCCCAGCATTTT.